The 19 T cell receptor beta chains below were found in one sample sequenced in a study of cytomegalovirus exposure and HLA in healthy donors (dated 2017 in TCRdb). Receptors were amplified or captured by the immunoSEQ multiplex PCR assay. A mixture of 60 forward primers for TCR Vbeta segments and 13 reverse primers for TCR Jbeta segments was used in the multiplex PCR. TCRdb obtained this table from immuneACCESS and retained in-frame rearrangements with V and J assigned. These tables miss some clones; where compared with another copy, unresolved V genes account for less than half of the shortfall, and the remainder is unexplained. This sample is represented by roughly 120,000 clones; around 61% of them were singletons. Roughly 2% of the sample is in the top ten clones. The sequencing sample was made of PBMCs. Source of these receptors: a woman in her thirties in good health and CMV-seronegative.

This sequence joins TRBV5-4 and TRBJ1-2, with D maybe TRBD1 (6 bases). The CDR3 spans 16 residues. The germline CDR1 and CDR2 sequences are SGHNT and YYREEE (reference sequence). V lost 2 bases and J lost 5, with 19 bases in between. The CDR3 sequence is CASSFGHREQLYGYTF. The CDR3 region has the DNA TGTGCCAGCAGCTTTGGACACAGGGAACAATTATATGGCTACACCTTC. Looking up the rest from reference TRBV5-4 and TRBJ1-2 gives the full variable domain: ETGVTQSPTHLIKTRGQQVTLRCSSQSGHNTVSWYQQALGQGPQFIFQYYREEENGRGNFPPRFSGLQFPNYSSELNVNALELDDSALYLCASSFGHREQLYGYTFGSGTRLTVV.

The chain couples TRBV6-5 to TRBJ2-1; a weak D match, TRBD2 (6 bases). The CDR3 has 13 amino acids. From germline, CDR1 is MNHEY and CDR2 SVGAGI. The V end lost 7 bases, the J end lost 3 bases, and 10 bases lay between the germline ends. The CDR3, as DNA: TGTGCCAGCACCGGGGGATTCTACAATGAGCAGTTCTTC. This gives the protein CASTGGFYNEQFF.

This clone was picked up a small number of times. The chain employs TRBV2 and TRBJ2-7, with a possible D match to TRBD1 (5 bases). The CDR3 sequence is 14 residues long. Per the germline V gene, CDR1 is SNHLY and CDR2 is FYNNEI. Trimming left V 3 bases short and J 6 bases short, with 15 bases between. The CDR3, as DNA: TGTGCCAGCAGTGAGCAGGGTAACTACTCCGAGCAGTACTTC. This translates into CASSEQGNYSEQYF.

This clone was seen only once. J is TRBJ1-1 and V is TRBV5-1; 7 bases map to TRBD1. Per the germline V gene, CDR1 is SGHRS and CDR2 is YFSETQ. The CDR3 contains 14 residues. V shed 4 bases, J shed 6 bases, and the junction held 9 bases outside the gene matches. The CDR3 protein is CASSGTQGRPEAFF. The DNA of the CDR3 is TGCGCCAGCAGCGGAACACAGGGGCGGCCTGAAGCTTTCTTT.

The chain employs TRBV5-1 and TRBJ2-3; D is possibly TRBD2 (6 bases). The V gene's germline CDR1 is SGHRS and CDR2 YFSETQ. Trimming shortened V by 2 bases and J by 4 bases, and 8 bases separated the two germline ends. This CDR3 is 13 amino acids long. CDR3 protein: CASSFLAPDTQYF. The CDR3, as DNA: TGCGCCAGCAGCTTTCTAGCGCCAGATACGCAGTATTTT.

The chain joins TRBV5-4 to TRBJ2-3; D is ambiguous. This CDR3 contains 14 residues. The germline V and J ends were trimmed by 1 base and 6 bases, with 12 bases remaining between them. From germline, CDR1 is SGHNT and CDR2 YYREEE (reference sequence). The CDR3: CASSLPRNRDTQYF. The CDR3 DNA is TGTGCCAGCAGCTTGCCTAGAAATCGCGATACGCAGTATTTT. The full variable domain, with the rest looked up from reference TRBV5-4 and TRBJ2-3, is ETGVTQSPTHLIKTRGQQVTLRCSSQSGHNTVSWYQQALGQGPQFIFQYYREEENGRGNFPPRFSGLQFPNYSSELNVNALELDDSALYLCASSLPRNRDTQYFGPGTRLTVL.

This CDR3 reads CASSWDRRHGEQYF. The CDR3 DNA follows: TGTGCCAGCAGTTGGGACAGGCGACATGGGGAGCAGTACTTC. This sequence joins TRBV6-5 and TRBJ2-7; 8 bases fit TRBD1. The junction had 9 bases not matched to a gene; V was cut back by 4 bases and J by 7 bases. Per germline, CDR1 MNHEY and CDR2 SVGAGI. The CDR3 extends over 14 amino acids.

This clone was seen a handful of times. CDR3 in amino acids: CASSYLLTGDTEAFF. CDR3 DNA sequence: TGTGCCAGCAGCTACCTCCTGACAGGGGACACTGAAGCTTTCTTT. This chain links TRBV11-2 with TRBJ1-1, with 8 bases that match TRBD1. The CDR3 contains 15 residues. Unmatched junction bases numbered 7, after V lost 4 bases and J lost 3 bases. CDR1 and CDR2 from the germline V gene are SGHAT and FQNNGV.

This clone was counted once. The chain combines TRBV11-2 with TRBJ2-2; 9 bases align to TRBD2. The length of the CDR3 is 15 residues. From germline, CDR1 is SGHAT and CDR2 FQNNGV. The J segment lost 6 bases and the V segment lost 0 bases, leaving 2 bases of the junction unmatched. The CDR3 DNA follows: TGTGCCAGCAGCTTAGAAGGCGGGAGGGCCGGGGAGCTGTTTTTT. It translates to CASSLEGGRAGELFF.

This clone was observed a few times. The chain couples TRBV30 to TRBJ2-7; D ambiguous. The CDR3 has 14 amino acids. V was cut by 2 bases and J by 6 bases, with 17 bases left in between. Germline V CDR1 and CDR2: GTSNPN, SVGIG (reference sequence). The CDR3 is CAWSLHTTSTEQYF. The CDR3 bases are TGTGCCTGGAGTTTACACACTACCTCCACCGAGCAGTACTTC.

The rearrangement links TRBV18 to TRBJ2-3, with D unresolved. Per germline, CDR1 KGHSH and CDR2 LQKENI. This CDR3 region has 14 residues. V lost 0 bases, J lost 2 bases, and 6 bases lay in between. The CDR3 DNA reads TGTGCCAGCTCACCACCACAGCCCACAGATACGCAGTATTTT. Translating gives CASSPPQPTDTQYF.

This clone was seen a few times. The sample carries other DNA sequences with the same CDR3. This chain joins TRBV5-4 and TRBJ2-2, with D perhaps TRBD2 (6 bases). Germline assignment: CDR1 SGHNT and CDR2 YYREEE (reference sequence). V lost 3 bases and J 1 base, leaving 10 bases between the germline ends. CDR3 length: 15 residues. The CDR3 is CASSSGTGNTGELFF. Here the CDR3 DNA reads TGTGCCAGCAGCTCAGGGACTGGGAACACCGGGGAGCTGTTTTTT.

The genes are TRBV7-2 and TRBJ1-1; 7 nucleotides align to TRBD1. CDR1 is SGHTA, CDR2 FQGNSA, per germline. V lost 1 base, J lost 1 base, and 3 bases stayed unmatched. This CDR3 comprises 15 residues. CDR3 nucleotides: TGTGCCAGCAGCTTAGGGACAGGTGGGAACACTGAAGCTTTCTTT. It encodes CASSLGTGGNTEAFF.

The gene calls are TRBV7-6 and TRBJ2-1, with 11 positions matching TRBD2. This CDR3 contains 16 residues. Germline CDR1 reads SGHVS; CDR2 reads FNYEAQ. V lost 4 bases and J lost 7; bases outside the gene matches: 9. Here the CDR3 DNA reads TGTGCCAGCAGCTACGGCACTAGCGGGGGTTGGAATGAGCAGTTCTTC. It yields the protein CASSYGTSGGWNEQFF.

The CDR3 here is CASSWTSGNEQFF. The CDR3, as DNA: TGTGCCAGCAGTTGGACTAGCGGCAATGAGCAGTTCTTC. The chain combines TRBV5-4 with TRBJ2-1; 10 bases agree with TRBD2. J gave up 6 bases and V 5 bases, and 2 bases lay outside the gene matches. Per the germline V gene, CDR1 is SGHNT and CDR2 is YYREEE (reference sequence). The CDR3 sequence is 13 residues long.

The V call is TRBV5-1, the J call TRBJ2-1; D gene ambiguous. The CDR3 contains 15 residues. Trimming took 4 bases from V and 3 from J, leaving 14 bases between them. Germline CDR1 reads SGHRS; CDR2 reads YFSETQ. CDR3 protein: CASSLDPSGYNEQFF. The CDR3 nucleotides read TGCGCCAGCAGCCTGGACCCCTCGGGCTACAATGAGCAGTTCTTC.

This clone has just one count. The chain links TRBV4-1 to TRBJ1-1; 7 bases are a match to TRBD1. In germline, CDR1 is MGHRA, CDR2 YSYEKL. The CDR3 is 14 residues long. The V segment lost 3 bases and the J segment 9 bases; nucleotides outside the gene matches: 10. CDR3 protein: CASSQPGTAIKAFF. The CDR3 region has the DNA TGCGCCAGCAGCCAGCCCGGGACAGCAATAAAAGCTTTCTTT.

As concerns this clone: This same CDR3 is encoded by further DNA sequences in the sample. The rearrangement links TRBV27 to TRBJ2-7; no reliable D call. The V gene's germline CDR1 is MNHEY and CDR2 SMNVEV (reference sequence). This CDR3 is built from 11 residues. V dropped 6 bases and J dropped 10 bases, with 13 bases sitting between them. The CDR3 DNA follows: TGTGCCAGCAGCTTCGCAGGAATTCAGTACTTC. Translation gives CASSFAGIQYF.

V gene TRBV5-1 combines with J gene TRBJ2-2; tentative D call: TRBD1 (7 bases). Germline CDR1 reads SGHRS; CDR2 reads YFSETQ. The CDR3 has 15 residues. V lost 4 bases, J lost 5 bases, and 15 bases lay in between. The CDR3 DNA sequence: TGCGCCAGCAGCAGGCAGGGGGACTTTACCGGGGAGCTGTTTTTT. Its translation is CASSRQGDFTGELFF. Supplemented by reference TRBV5-1 and TRBJ2-2, the full variable domain reads KAGVTQTPRYLIKTRGQQVTLSCSPISGHRSVSWYQQTPGQGLQFLFEYFSETQRNKGNFPGRFSGRQFSNSRSEMNVSTLELGDSALYLCASSRQGDFTGELFFGEGSRLTVL.